This T cell receptor (beta chain) was identified during a study of neoadjuvant anti-PD-1 for oral cavity cancer. Notes on the study in general: Post-nivolumab, blood T cell clonality was significantly elevated in non-responders.

As for this clone: The antigen is undetermined.

TCRdb keeps only in-frame clones here, not all; method: immunoSEQ multiplex PCR. The sample lists approximately 72,000 clones; around 80% were seen once. Analysis of PBMCs was direct, with no culture step. Looked up from germline, CDR1 is MNHEY and CDR2 is SMNVEV (reference sequence). The V gene lost 6 bases and the J gene lost 6 bases, with 12 bases spanning the gap. The CDR3 loop spans 13 amino acids. V gene TRBV27 combines with J gene TRBJ1-5; no clear D. Sequences were derived from PBMCs, sampled before nivolumab (anti-PD-1) treatment. This receptor was identified in a person between 40 and 85 years old with oral cavity squamous cell carcinoma. CDR3 sequence reads: CASSPVAFQPQHF. The CDR3 DNA follows: TGTGCCAGCAGCCCAGTGGCATTTCAGCCCCAGCATTTT.